A selection of T cell receptor beta chains follows, all from one sample in a study of blood T cell repertoires in COVID-19. TCRdb keeps only in-frame clones here, not all; method: immunoSEQ multiplex PCR. This sample has 40,000 or so clones, with 79% found just once. Sequencing was carried out using peripheral blood. The source is a man aged 70-80 years with acute or convalescent COVID-19. Both conserved end residues are part of each CDR3. Each record gives: clone size, J gene, D gene, V gene, CDR3 DNA, CDR3 protein. The D gene is left open where the match is weak. The size field is filled for only some rows; it gives once, few, many or a size class.

>.|TRBJ2-1|.|TRBV2
TGTGCCAGCAGTGAGGGTTGGGCTACTGGATACAATGAGCAGTTCTTC
CASSEGWATGYNEQFF
>.|TRBJ1-5|.|TRBV28
TGTGCCAGCAGTTTACTAGGCAATCAGCCCCAGCATTTT
CASSLLGNQPQHF
>.|TRBJ2-7|.|TRBV29-1
TGCAGCGTTGTAGAGGCCCACCACAAGCAGTACTTC
CSVVEAHHKQYF
>.|TRBJ2-6|TRBD2|TRBV7-3
TGTGCCAGCAGTCCCCGGGACTACTCCTCTGGGGCCAACGTCCTGACTTTC
CASSPRDYSSGANVLTF
>.|TRBJ1-2|.|TRBV15
TGTGCCACCAGCAGGCTAGAGGGGACTCCCCTCGATGGCTACACCTTC
CATSRLEGTPLDGYTF
>.|TRBJ2-7|.|TRBV7-2
TGTGCCAGCAGCTTAGTCACGGGGGTGCCAACCTACGAGCAGTACTTC
CASSLVTGVPTYEQYF
>.|TRBJ1-6|.|TRBV7-2
TGTGCCAGCAGCTTCCTAAATCCTTCCATAGCTAATTCACCCCTCCACTTT
CASSFLNPSIANSPLHF
>.|TRBJ2-7|.|TRBV7-9
TGTGCCAGCAGCTTAAAACAGGGACCAGCCTACGAGCAGTACTTC
CASSLKQGPAYEQYF
>.|TRBJ2-7|.|TRBV5-4
TGTGCCAGCAGCGTGGACCCCGGAGGCTCCTACGAGCAGTACTTC
CASSVDPGGSYEQYF
>.|TRBJ1-2|.|TRBV7-2
TGTGCCAGCAGCCCGCGGATAGAAGGTGGCTACACCTTC
CASSPRIEGGYTF
>.|TRBJ1-1|TRBD1|TRBV6-5
TGTGCCAGCAGCCGACAGGGGACGGCTGAAGCTTTCTTT
CASSRQGTAEAFF
>.|TRBJ2-7|.|TRBV2
TGTGCCAGCAGTGAACAGGTCATGGGCTACGAGCAGTACTTC
CASSEQVMGYEQYF
>.|TRBJ1-5|TRBD1|TRBV28
TGTGCCAGCAGTTCTCAGGGGGCTATGGTGCTTGACAATCAGCCCCAGCATTTT
CASSSQGAMVLDNQPQHF
>.|TRBJ2-2|TRBD1|TRBV9
TGTGCCAGCACCCCTCGGGACAGGGTCAACACCGGGGAGCTGTTTTTT
CASTPRDRVNTGELFF
>.|TRBJ2-7|.|TRBV7-8
TGTGCCAGCAGCTTAGCGGGAGGTGGCGAGCAGTACTTC
CASSLAGGGEQYF
>.|TRBJ2-2|TRBD2|TRBV4-2
TGTGCCAGCAGCCAAGTTCCTAGCGGGAGGGGGAGCACCGGGGAGCTGTTTTTT
CASSQVPSGRGSTGELFF
>.|TRBJ2-2|TRBD1|TRBV9
TGTGCCAGCAGCGTAACAGGGGTCACCGGGGAGCTGTTTTTT
CASSVTGVTGELFF
>.|TRBJ1-3|.|TRBV28
TGTGCCAGCAGCCGTCCGGGCACCATATATTTT
CASSRPGTIYF
>.|TRBJ2-7|.|TRBV5-1
TGCGCCAGCAGCTTGGGACTGGATTCCTACGAGCAGTACTTC
CASSLGLDSYEQYF
>few|TRBJ2-7|.|TRBV14
TGTGCCAGCAGCCAATGGCAGGGTGACGAGCAGTACTTC
CASSQWQGDEQYF
>few|TRBJ2-2|TRBD2|TRBV3-1/TRBV3-2
TGTGCCAGCAGTCGACAGGGACTAGCGTTCGGGGAGCTGTTTTTT
CASSRQGLAFGELFF
>once|TRBJ2-1|.|TRBV20-1
TGCAGTGCTAGCCGGGTAGGCGAGCAGTTCTTC
CSASRVGEQFF
>.|TRBJ2-5|.|TRBV11-2
TGTGCCAGCAGCTTAGGAGGGCAGTGGTACCAAGAGACCCAGTACTTC
CASSLGGQWYQETQYF
>.|TRBJ2-3|TRBD2|TRBV15
TGTGCCACCAGCAGAGGGAGCGCGGGAGGATTGACAGATACGCAGTATTTT
CATSRGSAGGLTDTQYF
>once|TRBJ2-1|.|TRBV29-1
TGCAGCGTTGGACAGCAATACAATGAGCAGTTCTTC
CSVGQQYNEQFF
>.|TRBJ1-1|.|TRBV9
TGTGCCAGCAGCTTCCTCCCCGGGGGGAACACTGAAGCTTTCTTT
CASSFLPGGNTEAFF
>.|TRBJ2-7|.|TRBV7-7
TGTGCTAGCAGCTCCTATGGGCGGCTGATTAACGGGGAGTACTTC
CASSSYGRLINGEYF
>.|TRBJ2-3|.|TRBV5-1
TGCGCCAGCAGCTTGGTAACAGATACGCAGTATTTT
CASSLVTDTQYF
>.|TRBJ1-2|TRBD1|TRBV28
TGTGCCAGCAGTGTAGGGCAGGGGGGCCTCTATGGCTACACCTTC
CASSVGQGGLYGYTF
>once|TRBJ2-7|.|TRBV27
TGTGCCAGCAGTTTATCCCCCGTGGGAGACGAGCAGTACTTC
CASSLSPVGDEQYF
>.|TRBJ1-1|.|TRBV5-1
TGCGCCAGCAGCCCGATTCGGGGGGTGAACACTGAAGCTTTCTTT
CASSPIRGVNTEAFF
>once|TRBJ1-1|TRBD1|TRBV6-5
TGTGCCAGCAGCTCAGGGACAGGGCTGAACACTGAAGCTTTCTTT
CASSSGTGLNTEAFF